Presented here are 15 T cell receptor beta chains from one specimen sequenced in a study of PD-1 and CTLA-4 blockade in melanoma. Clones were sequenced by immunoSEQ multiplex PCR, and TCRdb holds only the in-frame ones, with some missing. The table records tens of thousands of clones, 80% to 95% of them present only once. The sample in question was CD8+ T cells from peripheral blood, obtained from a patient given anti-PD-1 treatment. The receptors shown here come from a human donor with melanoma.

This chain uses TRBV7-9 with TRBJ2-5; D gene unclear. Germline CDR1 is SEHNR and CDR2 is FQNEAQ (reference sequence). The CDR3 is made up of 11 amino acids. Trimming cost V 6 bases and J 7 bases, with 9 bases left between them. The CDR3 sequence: CASRSVGTQYF. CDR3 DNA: TGTGCCAGCAGATCCGTTGGGACCCAGTACTTC.

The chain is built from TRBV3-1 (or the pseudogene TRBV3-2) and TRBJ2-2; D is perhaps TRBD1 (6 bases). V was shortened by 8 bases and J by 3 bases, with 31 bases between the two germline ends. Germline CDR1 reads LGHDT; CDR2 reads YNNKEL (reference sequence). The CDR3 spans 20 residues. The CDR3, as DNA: TGTGCCAGCTCCCAAGAATTGGTTCGTACAGGGCGAAGGTACACCGGGGAGCTGTTTTTT. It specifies CASSQELVRTGRRYTGELFF.

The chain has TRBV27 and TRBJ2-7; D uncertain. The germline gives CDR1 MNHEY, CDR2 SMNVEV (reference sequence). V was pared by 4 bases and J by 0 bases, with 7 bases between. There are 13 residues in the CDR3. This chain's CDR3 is CASSSLSSYEQYF. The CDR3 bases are TGTGCCAGCAGTTCCCTGAGCTCCTACGAGCAGTACTTC.

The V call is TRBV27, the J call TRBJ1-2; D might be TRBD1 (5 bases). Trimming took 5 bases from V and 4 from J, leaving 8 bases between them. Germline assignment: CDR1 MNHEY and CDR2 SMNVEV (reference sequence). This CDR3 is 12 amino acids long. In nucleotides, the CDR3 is TGTGCCAGCAGTAGGGGTCTCTATGGCTACACCTTC. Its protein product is CASSRGLYGYTF.

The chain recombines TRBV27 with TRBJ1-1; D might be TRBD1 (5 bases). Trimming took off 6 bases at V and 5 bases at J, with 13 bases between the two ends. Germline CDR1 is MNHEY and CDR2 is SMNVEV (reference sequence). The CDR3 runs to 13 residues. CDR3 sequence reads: CASRPQGWTEAFF. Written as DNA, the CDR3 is TGTGCCAGCAGACCTCAGGGTTGGACTGAAGCTTTCTTT.

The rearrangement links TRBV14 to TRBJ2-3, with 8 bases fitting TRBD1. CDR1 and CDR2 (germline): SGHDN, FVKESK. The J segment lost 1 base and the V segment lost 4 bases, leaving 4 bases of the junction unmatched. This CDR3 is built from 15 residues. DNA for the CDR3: TGTGCCAGCAGCCCCCGACAGGGGCGCACAGATACGCAGTATTTT. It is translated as CASSPRQGRTDTQYF.

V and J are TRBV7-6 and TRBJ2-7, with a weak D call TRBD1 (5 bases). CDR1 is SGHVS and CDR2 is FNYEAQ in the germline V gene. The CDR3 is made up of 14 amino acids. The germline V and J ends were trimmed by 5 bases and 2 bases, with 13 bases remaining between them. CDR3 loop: CASSPWGTAYEQYF. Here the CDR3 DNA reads TGTGCCAGCAGCCCGTGGGGCACCGCCTACGAGCAGTACTTC.

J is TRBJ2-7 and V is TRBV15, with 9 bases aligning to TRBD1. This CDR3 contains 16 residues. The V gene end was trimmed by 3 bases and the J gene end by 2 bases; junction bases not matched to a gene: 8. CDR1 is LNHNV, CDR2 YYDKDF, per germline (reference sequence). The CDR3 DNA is TGTGCCACCAGCAGTCCCCGGGGGACAGGGACCTACGAGCAGTACTTC. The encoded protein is CATSSPRGTGTYEQYF.

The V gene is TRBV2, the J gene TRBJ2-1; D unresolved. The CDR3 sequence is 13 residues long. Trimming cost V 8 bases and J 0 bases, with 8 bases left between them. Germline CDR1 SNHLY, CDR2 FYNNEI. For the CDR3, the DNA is TGTGCCAGCGGAACTGACTCCTACAATGAGCAGTTCTTC. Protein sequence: CASGTDSYNEQFF. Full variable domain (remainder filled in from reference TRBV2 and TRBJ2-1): EPEVTQTPSHQVTQMGQEVILRCVPISNHLYFYWYRQILGQKVEFLVSFYNNEISEKSEIFDDQFSVERPDGSNFTLKIRSTKLEDSAMYFCASGTDSYNEQFFGPGTRLTVL.

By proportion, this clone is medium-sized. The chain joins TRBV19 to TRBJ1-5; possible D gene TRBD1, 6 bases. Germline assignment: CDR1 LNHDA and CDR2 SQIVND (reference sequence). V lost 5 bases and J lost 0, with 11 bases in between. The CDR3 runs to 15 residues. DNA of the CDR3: TGTGCCAGTAGTGGGACATATAATAGCAATCAGCCCCAGCATTTT. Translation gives CASSGTYNSNQPQHF.

CDR3 sequence: CAWMWTTATEAFF. The CDR3 region has the DNA TGTGCCTGGATGTGGACTACGGCCACTGAAGCTTTCTTT. V gene TRBV30 combines with J gene TRBJ1-1, with D unclear. The V gene's germline CDR1 is GTSNPN and CDR2 SVGIG (reference sequence). The V and J ends lost 4 bases and 4 bases respectively, with 13 bases between them. CDR3 size: 13 residues.

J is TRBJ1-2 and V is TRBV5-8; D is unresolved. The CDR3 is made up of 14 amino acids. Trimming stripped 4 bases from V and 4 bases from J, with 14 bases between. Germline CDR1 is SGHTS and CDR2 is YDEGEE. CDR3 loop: CASSQRPSGYGYTF. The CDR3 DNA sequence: TGTGCCAGCAGCCAGCGGCCTTCGGGCTATGGCTACACCTTC.

The chain's CDR3 is CASSLLGGGGANTEAFF. The CDR3 DNA sequence: TGTGCCAGCAGCTTACTAGGGGGCGGCGGGGCTAACACTGAAGCTTTCTTT. This chain uses TRBV7-9 with TRBJ1-1, with 7 bases matching TRBD1. The CDR3 is made up of 17 amino acids. Per the germline V gene, CDR1 is SEHNR and CDR2 is FQNEAQ (reference sequence). Trimming removed 2 bases from V and 2 bases from J; junction bases left unmatched: 11.

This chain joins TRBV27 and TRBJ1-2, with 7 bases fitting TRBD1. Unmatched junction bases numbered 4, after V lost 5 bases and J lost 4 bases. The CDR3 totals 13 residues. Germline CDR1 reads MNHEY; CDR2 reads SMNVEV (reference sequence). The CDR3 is CASSRQGSYGYTF. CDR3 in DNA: TGTGCCAGCAGTCGACAGGGTAGCTATGGCTACACCTTC.

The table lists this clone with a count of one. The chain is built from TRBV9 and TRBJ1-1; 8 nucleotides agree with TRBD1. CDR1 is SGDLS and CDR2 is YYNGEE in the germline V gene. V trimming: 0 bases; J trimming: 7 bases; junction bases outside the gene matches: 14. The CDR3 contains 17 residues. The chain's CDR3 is CASSVGAVDRAPFEAFF. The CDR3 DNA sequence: TGTGCCAGCAGCGTAGGCGCAGTGGACAGGGCGCCATTTGAAGCTTTCTTT.